This passage covers 31 T cell receptor beta chains from one sample sequenced in a study of T cells in Graves' hyperthyroidism and ophthalmopathy. RNA transcripts yielded amplified TCR beta CDR3 regions. In the first-round RT-PCR of the TCR CDR3, the HTBI primer set was used. TCRdb re-called the multiplex PCR reads through MiXCR, storing one row per CDR3 protein. The sample shows around 250,000 distinct CDR3 sequences, about 14% of them seen only once. Sequencing used blood. These receptors were collected from a woman aged 40 to 49 with Graves' hyperthyroidism that later progressed to Graves' ophthalmopathy.

This clonotype was observed many times. The chain links TRBV10-3 to TRBJ1-6; weak D call: TRBD1 (5 bases). Germline CDR1 ENHRY, CDR2 SYGVKD. V lost 10 bases, J lost 7 bases, and 14 bases lay in between. The CDR3 contains 13 residues. The CDR3 here is CANRPGPNSPLHF. The CDR3 DNA reads as TGTGCCAACCGCCCAGGGCCCAATTCACCCCTCCACTTT.

This clonotype was seen many times. This chain connects TRBV24-1 to TRBJ2-7, with 14 bases matching TRBD2. The CDR3 runs 15 residues. CDR1 KGHDR and CDR2 SFDVKD come from the germline V gene. V lost 4 bases and J lost 5; bases outside the gene matches: 3. CDR3 protein: CATSEPGLAGDEQYF. The DNA for the CDR3 is TGTGCCACCAGTGAACCGGGACTAGCGGGAGACGAGCAGTACTTC.

This clonotype occurred many times. This chain joins TRBV30 and TRBJ2-7, with TRBD1 matching over 9 bases. CDR1 and CDR2 (germline): GTSNPN, SVGIG (reference sequence). CDR3 length equals 14 residues. V shed 0 bases, J shed 1 base, and the junction held 1 base outside the gene matches. CDR3 sequence (DNA): TGTGCCTGGAGTGTACAGGGGGCGTCCTACGAGCAGTACTTC. Encoded protein: CAWSVQGASYEQYF.

V and J are TRBV7-9 and TRBJ2-1, with 11 bases matching TRBD1. V was pared by 2 bases and J by 6 bases, with 6 bases of the junction left unmatched. Germline loops: CDR1 SEHNR, CDR2 FQNEAQ (reference sequence). This CDR3 comprises 16 residues. The CDR3: CASSLIGTGGPNEQFF. The CDR3 bases are TGTGCCAGCAGCTTAATCGGGACAGGGGGACCCAATGAGCAGTTCTTC.

CDR3 nucleotides: TGTGCCAGCAGCTGGGCAGGGGAGGCGTCCGGGGAGCTGTTTTTT. Its translation is CASSWAGEASGELFF. This chain links TRBV7-2 with TRBJ2-2; D may match TRBD1 or TRBD2 (6 bases each). CDR3 length: 15 amino acids. Trimming took 4 bases from V and 6 from J, leaving 15 bases between them. Germline CDR1 reads SGHTA; CDR2 reads FQGNSA.

Points on this clonotype: Sequence at one end of the junction differs from germline and may be a read error. The rearrangement links TRBV5-1 to TRBJ2-1; TRBD2 might be the D (5 bases). Per the germline V gene, CDR1 is SGHRS and CDR2 is YFSETQ. The CDR3 runs 16 residues. The CDR3: CASSFTTRSSYNDQCF. DNA of the CDR3: TGCGCCAGCAGCTTTACCACTAGGAGCTCCTACAATGATCAGTGCTTC.

This clonotype has at least ten counts. The DNA of the CDR3 is TGTGCCAGCACCTTGGGACTACCCACCGGGGAGCTGTTTTTT. As protein: CASTLGLPTGELFF. The chain joins TRBV12-3 or TRBV12-4 to TRBJ2-2; TRBD2 matches at 7 bases. The CDR3 runs 14 residues. J gave up 4 bases and V 7 bases, and 6 bases lay outside the gene matches.

This clonotype was observed many times. The CDR3 coding sequence is TGTGCCAGCAGCCCTCAGGGACTAGCTACCGAGACCCAGTACTTC. This codes for CASSPQGLATETQYF. The V and J genes are TRBV27 and TRBJ2-5, with TRBD2 identical over 9 bases. The CDR3 sequence is 15 residues long. The germline V gene encodes CDR1 MNHEY and CDR2 SMNVEV (reference sequence). V lost 6 bases to trimming and J lost 5 bases; unmatched junction nucleotides: 10.

Ten or more counts support this clonotype. The rearrangement links TRBV12-3 or TRBV12-4 to TRBJ2-3, with D unresolved. The CDR3 sequence is 19 residues long. Trimming removed 5 bases from V and 3 bases from J, with 27 bases in between. The CDR3 reads CASSLNPALGATATDTQYF. The DNA for the CDR3 is TGTGCCAGCAGTCTAAATCCAGCTTTAGGAGCCACGGCGACAGATACGCAGTATTTT.

The chain employs TRBV5-8 and TRBJ1-3; D uncertain. The CDR3 is made up of 16 amino acids. CDR1 and CDR2 (germline): SGHTS, YDEGEE. V dropped 4 bases and J dropped 0 bases, with 14 bases sitting between them. For the CDR3, the DNA is TGTGCCAGCAGCCCAACGGGTATGCCCTCTGGAAACACCATATATTTT. Amino acids: CASSPTGMPSGNTIYF.

This clonotype has at least ten counts. This rearrangement joins TRBV12-5 to TRBJ2-5; a possible D gene is TRBD2 (6 bases). Germline-derived CDR1 and CDR2 are LGHNT and FRNRAP. V lost 5 bases and J 0 bases, leaving 19 bases between the germline ends. The CDR3 is 17 amino acids. The CDR3 coding sequence is TGTGCTAGTGGTCTGATAGCGGCGGTAGTTTACCAAGAGACCCAGTACTTC. Translation: CASGLIAAVVYQETQYF.

The rearrangement joins TRBV9 to TRBJ1-1, with D perhaps matching TRBD1 (5 bases). Trimming removed 6 bases from V and 9 bases from J, with 18 bases in between. There are 13 residues in the CDR3. Germline V gene data show CDR1 as SGDLS and CDR2 as YYNGEE. The CDR3 coding sequence is TGTGCCAGCATGCCGACGGGAGGGACTAAAGCTTTCTTT. Protein sequence: CASMPTGGTKAFF.

This clonotype was picked up many times. The chain employs TRBV7-2 and TRBJ2-7, with a possible D match to TRBD2 (6 bases). Germline V gene lookup returns CDR1 SGHTA and CDR2 FQGNSA. Trimming shortened V by 2 bases and J by 4 bases, and 18 bases separated the two germline ends. This CDR3 is 16 amino acids long. The CDR3 nucleotides are TGTGCCAGCAGCTTAAGCCGGGGGACCCCGAATTACGAGCAGTACTTC. Encoded protein: CASSLSRGTPNYEQYF.

This clonotype has a count of ten or more. This rearrangement joins TRBV10-3 to TRBJ1-1, with D uncertain. The germline V gene has CDR1 ENHRY and CDR2 SYGVKD. V shed 2 bases and J shed 11 bases, with 15 bases lying between them. This CDR3 is built from 13 residues. CDR3 nucleotides: TGTGCCATCAGTGAGGGTAAGAGTACCGACGCTTTCTTT. This gives the protein CAISEGKSTDAFF.

There are many counts of this clonotype. This chain connects TRBV6-6 to TRBJ1-5; D ambiguous. The germline V and J ends were trimmed by 4 bases and 7 bases, with 20 bases remaining between them. The V gene's germline CDR1 is MNHNY and CDR2 SVGAGI (reference sequence). The length of the CDR3 is 16 residues. This chain's CDR3 is CASSCGSLMPRQPQHF. The CDR3 region has the DNA TGTGCCAGCAGTTGTGGCAGCCTAATGCCTAGGCAGCCCCAGCATTTT.

The sample holds a few counts of this clonotype. J is TRBJ2-2 and V is TRBV27; TRBD2 matches 11 bases. J gave up 0 bases and V 6 bases, and 9 bases lay outside the gene matches. This CDR3 region has 18 residues. The germline gives CDR1 MNHEY, CDR2 SMNVEV (reference sequence). Here the CDR3 reads CASSRLTSGVANTGELFF. CDR3 DNA: TGTGCCAGCAGCCGATTGACTAGCGGGGTGGCGAACACCGGGGAGCTGTTTTTT.

This clonotype was seen at least ten times. This chain uses TRBV5-5 with TRBJ2-1; 10 nucleotides match TRBD2. The CDR3 is 16 residues long. V gave up 0 bases and J gave up 3 bases; unmatched junction bases: 3. Per the germline V gene, CDR1 is SGHKS and CDR2 is YYEKEE (reference sequence). The CDR3 reads CASSLAGLAVYNEQFF. CDR3 nucleotides: TGTGCCAGCAGCTTGGCCGGACTAGCGGTCTACAATGAGCAGTTCTTC.

This clonotype was detected many times. The V and J genes are TRBV12-3 or TRBV12-4 and TRBJ2-7; D gene ambiguous. Trimming removed 5 bases from V and 3 bases from J, with 11 bases in between. The CDR3 spans 13 residues. CDR3: CASSTGAYYEQYF. CDR3 nucleotides: TGTGCCAGCAGTACGGGCGCGTACTACGAGCAGTACTTC.

This chain links TRBV5-5 with TRBJ2-2; 8 bases are a match to TRBD1. This CDR3 is built from 15 residues. CDR1 SGHKS and CDR2 YYEKEE come from the germline V gene (reference sequence). V lost 4 bases and J lost 6; bases outside the gene matches: 8. CDR3 nucleotide sequence: TGTGCCAGCAGCGCTATCAGGGGGCGGGCCGGGGAGCTGTTTTTT. Its translation is CASSAIRGRAGELFF.

The chain employs TRBV20-1 and TRBJ2-1; 7 nucleotides line up with TRBD2. This CDR3 contains 14 residues. Germline-derived CDR1 and CDR2 are DFQATT and SNEGSKA (reference sequence). The junction had 3 bases not matched to a gene; V was cut back by 1 base and J by 3 bases. CDR3 residues: CSARGLAVYNEQFF. The CDR3 DNA sequence: TGCAGTGCTAGAGGTCTAGCGGTCTACAATGAGCAGTTCTTC.

This clonotype showed up many times. This chain joins TRBV13 and TRBJ2-3, with D tentatively TRBD2 (6 bases). This CDR3 has 14 residues. Germline-derived CDR1 and CDR2 are PRHDT and FYEKMQ (reference sequence). V was shortened by 3 bases and J by 2 bases, with 9 bases between the two germline ends. The CDR3 DNA sequence: TGTGCCAGCAGCTTGGAGGGTAACACAGATACGCAGTATTTT. Translating gives CASSLEGNTDTQYF.

This clonotype was seen many times. The chain couples TRBV6-1 to TRBJ2-7; D gene unclear. The CDR3 sequence is 15 residues long. Germline lookup yields CDR1 MNHNS and CDR2 SASEGT. Trimming left V 5 bases short and J 1 base short, with 15 bases between. Here the CDR3 DNA reads TGTGCCAGCAGTATCGGACCGTGGGGATCCTACGAGCAGTACTTC. It encodes CASSIGPWGSYEQYF.

This clonotype showed up many times. This CDR3 reads CASSLRSSSRNEQFF. In DNA form, the CDR3 reads TGTGCCAGCTCACTCAGGTCATCTTCACGCAATGAGCAGTTCTTC. J is TRBJ2-1 and V is TRBV18; D is unclear. Germline V gene sequence: CDR1 KGHSH, CDR2 LQKENI. The CDR3 contains 15 residues. Trimming pared 4 bases from V and 6 bases from J, leaving 16 bases between.

The rearrangement uses TRBV27 and TRBJ1-4; TRBD1 might be the D (5 bases). This CDR3 region has 13 residues. CDR1 MNHEY and CDR2 SMNVEV come from the germline V gene (reference sequence). Trimming took 6 bases from V and 4 from J, leaving 9 bases between them. CDR3 sequence (DNA): TGTGCCAGCAGGCGGGGCCTTAATGAAAAACTGTTTTTT. Translating gives CASRRGLNEKLFF.

The sample holds a few counts of this clonotype. The chain carries TRBV19 and TRBJ2-1; D gene unclear. The germline V gene encodes CDR1 LNHDA and CDR2 SQIVND (reference sequence). The CDR3 has 16 amino acids. The V end was cut by 6 bases, the J end by 4 bases, with 19 bases between. The CDR3 bases are TGTGCCAGTAGCCCCTTGGAAAGGAGCCTGTACAATGAGCAGTTCTTC. Amino acids: CASSPLERSLYNEQFF.

This clonotype occurred many times. V and J are TRBV28 and TRBJ2-2, with TRBD2 identical over 9 bases. Looked up from germline, CDR1 is MDHEN and CDR2 is SYDVKM. The trim removed 3 bases at V and 6 bases at J, leaving 5 bases unmatched. The CDR3 extends over 15 amino acids. This CDR3 is CASSLASGMAGELFF. CDR3 nucleotides: TGTGCCAGCAGTTTGGCTAGCGGGATGGCCGGGGAGCTGTTTTTT.

This clonotype was seen ten or more times. The V gene is TRBV12-3 or TRBV12-4, the J gene TRBJ2-5; no reliable D call. Trimming stripped 1 base from V and 6 bases from J, with 6 bases between. This CDR3 contains 12 residues. CDR3 DNA: TGTGCCAGCAGTTTAGGGCGGAAGACCCAGTACTTC. It yields the protein CASSLGRKTQYF.

This clonotype showed up just a few times. The V gene is TRBV7-3, the J gene TRBJ2-1, with TRBD2 matching 7 bases. V lost 5 bases, J lost 8 bases, and 12 bases stayed unmatched. CDR1 and CDR2 (germline): SGHTA, FQGTGA. CDR3 length equals 15 residues. This CDR3 is CASSKGEGPWDEQFF. DNA for the CDR3: TGTGCCAGCAGCAAAGGGGAGGGCCCTTGGGATGAGCAGTTCTTC.

This clonotype was observed a few times. The chain combines TRBV19 with TRBJ2-3; no firm D call. The CDR3 has 12 residues. Germline V gene data show CDR1 as LNHDA and CDR2 as SQIVND (reference sequence). V lost 10 bases and J 0 bases, leaving 8 bases between the germline ends. CDR3 residues: CATETSTDTQYF. The CDR3 DNA reads TGTGCCACCGAGACCAGCACAGATACGCAGTATTTT.

This clonotype has ten or more counts. This chain uses TRBV18 with TRBJ1-1, with a possible D match to TRBD1 (6 bases). V was cut by 0 bases and J by 1 base, with 12 bases left in between. The CDR3 extends over 16 amino acids. Germline loops: CDR1 KGHSH, CDR2 LQKENI. CDR3: CASSPPSRGSNTEAFF. CDR3 in DNA: TGTGCCAGCTCACCACCGTCAAGGGGGTCGAACACTGAAGCTTTCTTT.

In this sample, this clonotype turned up many times. CDR3 region: CSADGLGIGFNEQFF. The DNA for the CDR3 is TGCAGTGCAGACGGACTAGGGATAGGGTTCAATGAGCAGTTCTTC. The genes are TRBV20-1 and TRBJ2-1, with 7 bases fitting TRBD2. CDR1 is DFQATT, CDR2 SNEGSKA, per germline (reference sequence). Trimming cost V 6 bases and J 6 bases; bases outside gene matches: 14. The CDR3 covers 15 residues.